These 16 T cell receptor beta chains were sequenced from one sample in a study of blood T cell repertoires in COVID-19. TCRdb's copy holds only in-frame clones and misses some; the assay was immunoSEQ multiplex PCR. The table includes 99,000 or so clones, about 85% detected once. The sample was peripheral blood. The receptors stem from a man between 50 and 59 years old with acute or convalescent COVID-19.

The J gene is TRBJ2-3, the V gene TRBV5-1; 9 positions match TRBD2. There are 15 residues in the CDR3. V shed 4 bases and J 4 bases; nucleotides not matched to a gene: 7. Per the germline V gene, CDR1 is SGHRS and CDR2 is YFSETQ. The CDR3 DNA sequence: TGCGCCAGCAGCCAAGCTTTAGCGGGGGCAGATACGCAGTATTTT. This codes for CASSQALAGADTQYF.

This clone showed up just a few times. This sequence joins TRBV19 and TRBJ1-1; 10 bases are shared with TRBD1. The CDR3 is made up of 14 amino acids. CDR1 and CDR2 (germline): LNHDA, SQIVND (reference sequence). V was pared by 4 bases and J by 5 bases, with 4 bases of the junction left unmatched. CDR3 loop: CASSTGDRGTEAFF. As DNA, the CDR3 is TGTGCCAGTAGTACCGGGGACAGGGGAACTGAAGCTTTCTTT.

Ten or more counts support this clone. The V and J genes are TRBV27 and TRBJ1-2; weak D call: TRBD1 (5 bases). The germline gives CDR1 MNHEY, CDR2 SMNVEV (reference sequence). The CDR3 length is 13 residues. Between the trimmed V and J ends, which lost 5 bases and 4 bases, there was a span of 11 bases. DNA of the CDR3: TGTGCCAGCAGTCCGCGGGGGAGCTATGGCTACACCTTC. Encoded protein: CASSPRGSYGYTF.

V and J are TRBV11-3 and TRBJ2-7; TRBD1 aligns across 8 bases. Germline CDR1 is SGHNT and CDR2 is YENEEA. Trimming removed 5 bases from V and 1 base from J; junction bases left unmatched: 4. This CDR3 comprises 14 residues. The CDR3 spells CASSLRQGSYEQYF. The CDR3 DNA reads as TGTGCCAGCAGCCTCAGACAGGGGTCCTACGAGCAGTACTTC.

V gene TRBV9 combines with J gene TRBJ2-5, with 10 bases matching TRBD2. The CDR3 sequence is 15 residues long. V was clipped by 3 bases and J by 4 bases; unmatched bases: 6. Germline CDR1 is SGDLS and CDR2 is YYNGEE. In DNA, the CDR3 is TGTGCCAGCAGCGAGCTAGCGGGAGAGCTAGAGACCCAGTACTTC. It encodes CASSELAGELETQYF.

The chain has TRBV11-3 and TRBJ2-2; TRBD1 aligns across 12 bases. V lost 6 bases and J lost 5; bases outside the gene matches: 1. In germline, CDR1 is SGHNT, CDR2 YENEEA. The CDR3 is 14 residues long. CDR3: CASRGQGATGELFF. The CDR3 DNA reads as TGTGCCAGCAGGGGACAGGGGGCAACCGGGGAGCTGTTTTTT.

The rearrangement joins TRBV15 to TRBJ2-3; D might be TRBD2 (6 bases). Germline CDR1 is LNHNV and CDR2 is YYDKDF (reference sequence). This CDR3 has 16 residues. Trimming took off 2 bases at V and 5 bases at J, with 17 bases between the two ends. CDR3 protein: CATSRYPGLSQDTQYF. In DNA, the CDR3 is TGTGCCACCAGCAGATATCCGGGACTCTCCCAAGATACGCAGTATTTT.

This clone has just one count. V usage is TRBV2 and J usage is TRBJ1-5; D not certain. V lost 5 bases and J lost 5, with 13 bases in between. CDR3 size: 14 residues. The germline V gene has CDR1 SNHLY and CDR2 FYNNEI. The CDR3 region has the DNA TGTGCCAGCAGTAGGACTCCCTTATATCAGCCCCAGCATTTT. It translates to CASSRTPLYQPQHF.

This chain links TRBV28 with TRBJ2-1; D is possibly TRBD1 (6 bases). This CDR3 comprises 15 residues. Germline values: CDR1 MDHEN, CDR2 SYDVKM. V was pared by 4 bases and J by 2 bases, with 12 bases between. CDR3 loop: CASSSSGVPYNEQFF. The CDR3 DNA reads TGTGCCAGCAGTTCCTCAGGGGTTCCCTACAATGAGCAGTTCTTC.

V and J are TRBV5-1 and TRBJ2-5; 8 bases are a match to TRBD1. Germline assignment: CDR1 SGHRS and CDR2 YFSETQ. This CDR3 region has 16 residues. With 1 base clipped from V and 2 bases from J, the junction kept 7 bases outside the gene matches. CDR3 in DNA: TGCGCCAGCAGCTTGCCCTCAGGGGGCAGTCAAGAGACCCAGTACTTC. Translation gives CASSLPSGGSQETQYF.

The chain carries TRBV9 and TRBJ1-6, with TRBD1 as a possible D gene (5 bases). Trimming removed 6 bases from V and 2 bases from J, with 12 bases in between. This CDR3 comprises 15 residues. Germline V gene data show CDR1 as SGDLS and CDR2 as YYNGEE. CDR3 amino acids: CASTSGGAYNSPLHF. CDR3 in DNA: TGTGCCAGCACCAGTGGGGGGGCCTATAATTCACCCCTCCACTTT.

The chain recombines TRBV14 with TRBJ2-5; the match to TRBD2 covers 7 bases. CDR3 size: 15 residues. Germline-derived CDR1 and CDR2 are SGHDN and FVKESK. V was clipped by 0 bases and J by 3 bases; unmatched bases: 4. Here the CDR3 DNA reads TGTGCCAGCAGCCAAGATAGGCGGGGGAAAGAGACCCAGTACTTC. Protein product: CASSQDRRGKETQYF.

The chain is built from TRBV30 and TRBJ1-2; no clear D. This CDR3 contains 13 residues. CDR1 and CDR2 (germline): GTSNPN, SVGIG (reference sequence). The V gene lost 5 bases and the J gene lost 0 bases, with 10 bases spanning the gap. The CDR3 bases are TGTGCCTGGGTCTCCGGGACTAACTATGGCTACACCTTC. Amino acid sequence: CAWVSGTNYGYTF.

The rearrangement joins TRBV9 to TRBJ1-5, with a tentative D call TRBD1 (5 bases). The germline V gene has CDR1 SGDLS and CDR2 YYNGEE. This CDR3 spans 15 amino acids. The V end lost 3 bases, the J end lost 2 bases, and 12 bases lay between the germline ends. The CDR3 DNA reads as TGTGCCAGCAGCGCCGGCGGGGGTGGCAATCAGCCCCAGCATTTT. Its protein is CASSAGGGGNQPQHF.

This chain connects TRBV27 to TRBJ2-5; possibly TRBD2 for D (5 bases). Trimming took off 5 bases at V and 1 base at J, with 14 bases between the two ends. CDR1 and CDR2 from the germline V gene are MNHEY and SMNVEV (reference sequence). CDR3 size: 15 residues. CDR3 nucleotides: TGTGCCAGCAGTACCATAGCGAGAATCCAAGAGACCCAGTACTTC. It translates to CASSTIARIQETQYF.

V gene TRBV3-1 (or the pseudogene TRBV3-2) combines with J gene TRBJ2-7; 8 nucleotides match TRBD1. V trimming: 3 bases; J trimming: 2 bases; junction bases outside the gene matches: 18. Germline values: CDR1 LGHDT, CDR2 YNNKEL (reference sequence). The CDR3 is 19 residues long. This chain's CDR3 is CASSHPQSPGQGHPYEQYF. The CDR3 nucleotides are TGTGCCAGCAGCCACCCCCAATCACCCGGACAGGGCCATCCCTACGAGCAGTACTTC.